The 20 T cell receptor beta chains below come from one sample, sequenced in a study of cytomegalovirus exposure and HLA in healthy donors. Amplification used 60 Vbeta primers and 13 Jbeta primers. Method: immunoSEQ multiplex PCR; TCRdb's copy keeps in-frame clones and lacks some. The data contain nearly 110,000 clones, around 76% of them singletons. Sequencing input: PBMCs. The receptors shown here come from a woman between 45 and 65 years old in good health and CMV-seropositive.

The rearrangement joins TRBV5-1 to TRBJ2-1; 11 bases are shared with TRBD2. The length of the CDR3 is 15 residues. The germline CDR1 and CDR2 sequences are SGHRS and YFSETQ. V dropped 0 bases and J dropped 9; count of bases not matched to a gene: 5. CDR3 residues: CASSLGLAGGSEQFF. Here the CDR3 DNA reads TGCGCCAGCAGCTTGGGCCTAGCGGGGGGTAGTGAGCAGTTCTTC.

This clone was detected a few times. Other DNA sequences in this sample translate to the same CDR3. This rearrangement joins TRBV4-3 to TRBJ2-1, with TRBD1 identical over 7 bases. The CDR3 length is 16 residues. Trimming at V came to 0 bases and at J to 3 bases, leaving 5 bases not matched to a gene. Per germline, CDR1 LGHNA and CDR2 YSLEER. CDR3 in DNA: TGCGCCAGCAGCCAAGAAGGGACAGACTTCTACAATGAGCAGTTCTTC. It encodes CASSQEGTDFYNEQFF.

The chain's CDR3 is CASSRTGQGHTYEQYF. In DNA, the CDR3 is TGTGCCAGCAGTAGAACCGGACAGGGTCATACCTACGAGCAGTACTTC. The rearrangement uses TRBV9 and TRBJ2-7; TRBD1 aligns across 8 bases. The CDR3 is made up of 16 amino acids. Germline trimming cut 5 bases from V and 2 bases from J; bases unmatched to any gene: 12. Germline CDR1 reads SGDLS; CDR2 reads YYNGEE.

Concerning this clone: The junction and the germline gene differ at one end; a read error may be behind it. The rearrangement joins TRBV4-1 to TRBJ2-1; 12 nucleotides line up with TRBD2. The V gene's germline CDR1 is MGHRA and CDR2 YSYEKL. The CDR3 covers 16 residues. CDR3 in DNA: TGCGCCAGCAGCCAAGAATTGTTTCGACTAGCGGGGGACAAGGTCTTC. Protein: CASSQELFRLAGDKVF.

The rearrangement links TRBV10-3 to TRBJ2-3; a possible D gene is TRBD2 (6 bases). V dropped 8 bases and J dropped 2 bases, with 20 bases sitting between them. The CDR3 contains 16 residues. The germline gives CDR1 ENHRY, CDR2 SYGVKD. The CDR3, as DNA: TGTGCCATCGACCGGACCCCGACGGGGGTCACAGATACGCAGTATTTT. This gives the protein CAIDRTPTGVTDTQYF.

CDR3: CASTDSYEQYF. DNA for the CDR3: TGTGCCAGTACCGACTCCTACGAGCAGTACTTC. This chain uses TRBV19 with TRBJ2-5; D not certain. The end of the DNA aligns better with TRBJ2-7, so the J call may be wrong. Germline V gene data show CDR1 as LNHDA and CDR2 as SQIVND (reference sequence). This CDR3 spans 11 amino acids.

The genes are TRBV19 and TRBJ1-1; 10 bases are a match to TRBD1. Germline CDR1 is LNHDA and CDR2 is SQIVND (reference sequence). Trimming removed 2 bases from V and 7 bases from J; junction bases left unmatched: 7. The length of the CDR3 is 15 residues. The CDR3 DNA reads as TGTGCCAGTAGTATATCGGGGACAGGGGCGCTTGAAGCTTTCTTT. Translating it yields CASSISGTGALEAFF.

The CDR3 sequence: CASSLGTGGHSPLHF. CDR3 DNA: TGTGCCAGCAGCTTGGGGACAGGGGGGCATTCACCCCTCCACTTT. V and J are TRBV7-9 and TRBJ1-6; 11 nucleotides align to TRBD1. CDR1 is SEHNR, CDR2 FQNEAQ, per germline (reference sequence). V shed 3 bases and J 8 bases; nucleotides not matched to a gene: 3. The CDR3 is made up of 15 amino acids.

The chain carries TRBV7-8 and TRBJ2-7; 7 bases match TRBD1. The trim removed 0 bases at V and 2 bases at J, leaving 4 bases unmatched. This CDR3 comprises 15 residues. Germline loops: CDR1 SGHVS, CDR2 FQNEAQ. CDR3 protein: CASSLAAQGAYEQYF. The CDR3 bases are TGTGCCAGCAGCTTAGCAGCTCAGGGGGCCTACGAGCAGTACTTC.

V and J are TRBV7-9 and TRBJ1-5; D remains unclear. The ends were cut back, 0 bases at V and 5 bases at J, with 11 bases in the middle. The CDR3 sequence is 15 residues long. Germline lookup yields CDR1 SEHNR and CDR2 FQNEAQ (reference sequence). This chain's CDR3 is CASSLAETPHQPQHF. The CDR3 coding sequence is TGTGCCAGCAGCTTAGCGGAGACTCCTCATCAGCCCCAGCATTTT. Combining the CDR3 with reference TRBV7-9 and TRBJ1-5 gives the whole variable domain DTGVSQNPRHKITKRGQNVTFRCDPISEHNRLYWYRQTLGQGPEFLTYFQNEAQLEKSRLLSDRFSAERPKGSFSTLEIQRTEQGDSAMYLCASSLAETPHQPQHFGDGTRLSIL.

The chain links TRBV6-5 to TRBJ2-2, with TRBD1 matching 10 bases. The CDR3 has 16 residues. In germline, CDR1 is MNHEY, CDR2 SVGAGI. V lost 0 bases and J lost 6; bases outside the gene matches: 4. The CDR3 nucleotides are TGTGCCAGCAGTTACTCAGGGACAGGGGATGCCGGGGAGCTGTTTTTT. The encoded protein is CASSYSGTGDAGELFF.

This chain uses TRBV27 with TRBJ1-4; D not resolved. The length of the CDR3 is 14 residues. CDR1 and CDR2 from the germline V gene are MNHEY and SMNVEV (reference sequence). Trimming removed 6 bases at V and 2 bases at J, with 10 bases between. The CDR3 reads CASRAGLTNEKLFF. CDR3 DNA: TGTGCCAGCAGGGCTGGGCTGACTAATGAAAAACTGTTTTTT. The variable domain in full, with the rest retrieved from reference TRBV27 and TRBJ1-4, is EAQVTQNPRYLITVTGKKLTVTCSQNMNHEYMSWYRQDPGLGLRQIYYSMNVEVTDKGDVPEGYKVSRKEKRNFPLILESPSPNQTSLYFCASRAGLTNEKLFFGSGTQLSVL.

J is TRBJ2-1 and V is TRBV19, with a possible D match to TRBD1 (6 bases). This CDR3 has 13 amino acids. From germline, CDR1 is LNHDA and CDR2 SQIVND (reference sequence). The V end was cut by 4 bases, the J end by 5 bases, with 9 bases between. The CDR3, as DNA: TGTGCCAGTAGTAGGGGGCCCGACAATGAGCAGTTCTTC. Its translation is CASSRGPDNEQFF. The complete variable domain, with remaining parts taken from reference TRBV19 and TRBJ2-1, reads DGGITQSPKYLFRKEGQNVTLSCEQNLNHDAMYWYRQDPGQGLRLIYYSQIVNDFQKGDIAEGYSVSREKKESFPLTVTSAQKNPTAFYLCASSRGPDNEQFFGPGTRLTVL.

The chain couples TRBV7-2 to TRBJ2-1, with D possibly TRBD2 on 6 matching bases. Germline lookup yields CDR1 SGHTA and CDR2 FQGNSA. This CDR3 region has 15 residues. Deletions cut 5 bases from V and 0 bases from J, with 11 bases between. CDR3 in amino acids: CASSPRGISYNEQFF. The CDR3 DNA follows: TGTGCCAGCAGCCCCCGGGGGATCTCCTACAATGAGCAGTTCTTC.

This clone was seen a handful of times. V gene TRBV29-1 combines with J gene TRBJ1-2, with D maybe TRBD1 (6 bases). The length of the CDR3 is 11 residues. Trimming removed 2 bases at V and 5 bases at J, with 6 bases between. Germline CDR1 SQVTM, CDR2 ANQGSEA. CDR3 in amino acids: CSVETGYGYTF. The CDR3 DNA reads TGCAGCGTTGAAACAGGGTATGGCTACACCTTC.

V gene TRBV18 combines with J gene TRBJ1-4; tentative D call: TRBD1 (6 bases). Trimming stripped 3 bases from V and 3 bases from J, with 26 bases between. Germline V gene data show CDR1 as KGHSH and CDR2 as LQKENI. The CDR3 sequence is 20 residues long. Written as DNA, the CDR3 is TGTGCCAGCTCACCGGAGAAACAGGGAAGGGTTGGCTCTTCTAATGAAAAACTGTTTTTT. Translation: CASSPEKQGRVGSSNEKLFF.

This chain connects TRBV6-5 to TRBJ2-7; 8 bases agree with TRBD2. After removal of 4 bases from V and 2 bases from J, the junction contained 4 bases not matched to a gene. From germline, CDR1 is MNHEY and CDR2 SVGAGI. This CDR3 is built from 14 residues. The CDR3, as DNA: TGTGCCAGCAGTTGGACGGGGGGGACCTACGAGCAGTACTTC. This translates into CASSWTGGTYEQYF.

V usage is TRBV7-8 and J usage is TRBJ1-5, with D unresolved. The V end was cut by 4 bases, the J end by 5 bases, with 12 bases between. CDR3 length equals 14 residues. Per germline, CDR1 SGHVS and CDR2 FQNEAQ. The CDR3 here is CASSSSHTDQPQHF. The CDR3, as DNA: TGTGCCAGCAGCTCCTCACACACAGATCAGCCCCAGCATTTT.

V is TRBV5-6 and J is TRBJ2-3; TRBD1 matches 10 bases. With 4 bases clipped from V and 3 bases from J, the junction kept 8 bases outside the gene matches. Per germline, CDR1 SGHDT and CDR2 YYEEEE. CDR3 length equals 16 residues. CDR3 residues: CASSARGTGATDTQYF. The DNA for the CDR3 is TGTGCCAGCAGCGCGCGCGGGACAGGGGCTACAGATACGCAGTATTTT.

The chain has TRBV30 and TRBJ2-7, with 9 bases lining up with TRBD1. The germline CDR1 and CDR2 sequences are GTSNPN and SVGIG (reference sequence). J was trimmed by 0 bases and V by 4 bases; bases with no gene match: 4. The CDR3 consists of 14 residues. Here the CDR3 reads CAWTTGGSSYEQYF. CDR3 sequence (DNA): TGTGCCTGGACGACAGGGGGGAGCTCCTACGAGCAGTACTTC.